One sample yielded the 17 T cell receptor beta chains listed below, sequenced in a study of early T cells in non-severe SARS-CoV-2 infection. In TCRdb, the 5' RACE reads were re-called with MiXCR into one record per CDR3 protein. The top ten hold roughly 6.3% of the sample, which has about 97,000 distinct CDR3 sequences, approximately 14% seen once. Material: whole blood. The receptors stem from an adult who was a healthcare worker with PCR-confirmed SARS-CoV-2 infection or an uninfected control (not recorded which).

This clonotype was observed a handful of times. The gene calls are TRBV14 and TRBJ1-1; D is possibly TRBD1 (5 bases). Between the trimmed V and J ends, which lost 1 base and 5 bases, there was a span of 11 bases. The germline V gene has CDR1 SGHDN and CDR2 FVKESK. This CDR3 is 14 amino acids long. The CDR3 nucleotides read TGTGCCAGCAGCCAAGGACAGCACTCTACTGAAGCTTTCTTT. Translating gives CASSQGQHSTEAFF.

V gene TRBV7-3 combines with J gene TRBJ2-5, with D unclear. The CDR3 is made up of 15 amino acids. V lost 5 bases, J lost 1 base, and 14 bases lay in between. From germline, CDR1 is SGHTA and CDR2 FQGTGA. CDR3: CASSASGRLQETQYF. The CDR3 nucleotides are TGTGCCAGCAGCGCCTCCGGAAGGCTCCAAGAGACCCAGTACTTC. The full variable domain, with the rest looked up from reference TRBV7-3 and TRBJ2-5, is GAGVSQTPSNKVTEKGKYVELRCDPISGHTALYWYRQSLGQGPEFLIYFQGTGAADDSGLPNDRFFAVRPEGSVSTLKIQRTERGDSAVYLCASSASGRLQETQYFGPGTRLLVL.

Many counts were recorded for this clonotype. The chain is built from TRBV21-1 and TRBJ1-5. TRBV21-1 represents a pseudogene. This CDR3 is 10 amino acids long. CDR3 loop: CASINQPQHF. For the CDR3, the DNA is TGTGCCAGCATTAATCAGCCCCAGCATTTT.

This clonotype was detected only a few times. The chain has TRBV5-1 and TRBJ2-2; D assignment may be TRBD1 or TRBD2 (5 bases each). The germline V gene has CDR1 SGHRS and CDR2 YFSETQ. The CDR3 spans 15 residues. Trimming took off 1 base at V and 4 bases at J, with 11 bases between the two ends. CDR3 region: CASSLRGEGTGELFF. Here the CDR3 DNA reads TGCGCCAGCAGCTTGAGGGGAGAGGGCACCGGGGAGCTGTTTTTT. Variable domain in full (rest from reference TRBV5-1 and TRBJ2-2): KAGVTQTPRYLIKTRGQQVTLSCSPISGHRSVSWYQQTPGQGLQFLFEYFSETQRNKGNFPGRFSGRQFSNSRSEMNVSTLELGDSALYLCASSLRGEGTGELFFGEGSRLTVL.

This clonotype was recorded many times. The V call is TRBV19, the J call TRBJ2-1, with TRBD2 identical over 8 bases. J lost 4 bases, V lost 6 bases, and 11 bases had no gene match. In germline, CDR1 is LNHDA, CDR2 SQIVND (reference sequence). This CDR3 region has 16 residues. The CDR3, as DNA: TGTGCCAGTAGCCCGAGCGGGAGAGGGGGGTACAATGAGCAGTTCTTC. Protein product: CASSPSGRGGYNEQFF.

This clonotype was seen at least ten times. The rearrangement joins TRBV6-1 to TRBJ2-5, with D tentatively TRBD1 or TRBD2 (5 bases each). This CDR3 contains 16 residues. Germline CDR1 is MNHNS and CDR2 is SASEGT. With 10 bases removed from V and 5 bases from J, the gap between germline ends came to 26 bases. This CDR3 reads CAIRDDTTDSLETQYF. CDR3 in DNA: TGTGCCATAAGGGACGACACTACTGATTCCCTGGAGACCCAGTACTTC.

This clonotype was observed many times. V is TRBV6-1 and J is TRBJ1-3; D perhaps matches TRBD1 (5 bases). The germline CDR1 and CDR2 sequences are MNHNS and SASEGT. V shed 8 bases and J shed 2 bases, with 10 bases lying between them. The CDR3 is made up of 13 amino acids. The CDR3 sequence is CASRGGAGNTIYF. CDR3 bases: TGTGCCAGCCGGGGGGGAGCTGGAAACACCATATATTTT.

The gene calls are TRBV10-3 and TRBJ2-7; a weak D match, TRBD2 (5 bases). V was cut by 2 bases and J by 3 bases, with 8 bases left in between. Germline CDR1 ENHRY, CDR2 SYGVKD. The CDR3 is 13 residues long. CDR3 nucleotide sequence: TGTGCCATCAGTGAGCGGGGAAGCTACGAGCAGTACTTC. Translating it yields CAISERGSYEQYF.

In DNA, the CDR3 is TGCAGTGCTTGGAAGGGGACAGGTCACACAGATACGCAGTATTTT. Encoded protein: CSAWKGTGHTDTQYF. The chain uses TRBV20-1 and TRBJ2-3; 8 nucleotides align to TRBD1. The CDR3 extends over 15 amino acids. Losses at the gene ends were 5 bases for V and 2 bases for J; bases not matched to a gene: 9. The germline gives CDR1 DFQATT, CDR2 SNEGSKA (reference sequence).

This clonotype was found a few times. The chain uses TRBV19 and TRBJ2-7, with 8 bases matching TRBD1. The V gene end was trimmed by 4 bases and the J gene end by 3 bases; junction bases not matched to a gene: 5. Germline CDR1 and CDR2: LNHDA and SQIVND (reference sequence). The CDR3 has 14 residues. The CDR3 reads CASSTYRGNYEQYF. DNA of the CDR3: TGTGCCAGTAGTACTTACAGGGGGAACTACGAGCAGTACTTC.

This chain connects TRBV18 to TRBJ1-5; D is undetermined. Germline V CDR1 and CDR2: KGHSH, LQKENI. The length of the CDR3 is 13 residues. V lost 6 bases and J lost 9, with 15 bases in between. CDR3 sequence (DNA): TGTGCCAGCTCCCTACGACAAGGCGGGCCCCAGCATTTT. Protein product: CASSLRQGGPQHF.

There are many counts of this clonotype. This chain links TRBV12-3 or TRBV12-4 with TRBJ2-2; D possibly corresponds to TRBD2 (5 bases). Trimming took off 4 bases at V and 4 bases at J, with 19 bases between the two ends. The CDR3 length is 17 residues. CDR3 loop: CASSSWVAQDGTGELFF. The CDR3 DNA is TGTGCCAGCAGTTCCTGGGTAGCGCAGGATGGCACCGGGGAGCTGTTTTTT.

The chain joins TRBV20-1 to TRBJ2-7, with D unclear. Germline CDR1 is DFQATT and CDR2 is SNEGSKA (reference sequence). This CDR3 has 12 residues. Trimming stripped 6 bases from V and 4 bases from J, with 13 bases between. Written as DNA, the CDR3 is TGCAGTGCCAAAAAGGATGCGTACGAGCAGTACTTC. Translated: CSAKKDAYEQYF.

This chain links TRBV20-1 with TRBJ2-7, with TRBD2 as a possible D gene (5 bases). Trimming left V 3 bases short and J 5 bases short, with 11 bases between. CDR1 is DFQATT and CDR2 is SNEGSKA in the germline V gene (reference sequence). This CDR3 comprises 12 residues. This CDR3 is CSASDRGNEQYF. The CDR3 nucleotides read TGCAGTGCTAGCGACCGAGGGAACGAGCAGTACTTC.

The CDR3 protein is CASSGWTGDGETQYF. CDR3 sequence (DNA): TGTGCCAGCAGCGGGTGGACAGGGGATGGGGAGACCCAGTACTTC. V gene TRBV9 combines with J gene TRBJ2-5, with 9 bases aligning to TRBD1. From germline, CDR1 is SGDLS and CDR2 YYNGEE. V lost 3 bases and J lost 5; bases outside the gene matches: 8. This CDR3 contains 15 residues.

The rearrangement uses TRBV12-3 or TRBV12-4 and TRBJ2-7; 8 bases are a match to TRBD1. CDR3 length: 14 residues. J gave up 6 bases and V 7 bases, and 11 bases lay outside the gene matches. CDR3 nucleotides: TGTGCCAGCACGTCTAACAGGGGGATACGCGAGCAGTACTTC. Translation: CASTSNRGIREQYF.

This clonotype occurred many times. The J gene is TRBJ2-7, the V gene TRBV28; D not resolved. This CDR3 comprises 12 residues. V was cut by 6 bases and J by 3 bases, with 9 bases left in between. Germline CDR1 MDHEN, CDR2 SYDVKM. In DNA form, the CDR3 reads TGTGCCAGCAGGGGAACGGTCTACGAGCAGTACTTC. The encoded protein is CASRGTVYEQYF.